This T cell receptor (beta chain) was captured in a study of cytomegalovirus exposure and HLA in healthy donors. Turning to the study itself: Drawn from HLA-typed donors, about 85 million unique TCRs were held in an early data release.

The PCR made use of 60 Vbeta and 13 Jbeta primers. TCRdb's copy holds only in-frame clones and misses some; the assay was immunoSEQ multiplex PCR. The sample's table shows some 48,000 clones. Trimming pared 5 bases from V and 0 bases from J, leaving 26 bases between. Germline CDR1 is SGHRS and CDR2 is YFSETQ. The CDR3 consists of 19 residues. Though nominally healthy at sampling, donors likely had unrecorded immune exposures. This clonotype was obtained from a woman between 40 and 50 years old in good health and CMV-seronegative. The J gene is TRBJ1-2, the V gene TRBV5-1; no firm D call. Sequencing was carried out using PBMCs. CDR3 amino acids: CASRKTPGTSPIANYGYTF. Written as DNA, the CDR3 is TGCGCCAGCAGGAAAACGCCAGGAACCTCTCCTATCGCTAACTATGGCTACACCTTC.